The clone carrying this T cell receptor (beta chain) was detected a few times. Its matching antigen is unknown. This entry comes from a study of T-cell reconstitution after alpha-beta-depleted transplantation in children. Study conclusions and caveats: Among T cells one year after transplant, newly produced cells accounted for most counts and diversity.

It was with unique molecular identifiers that the TCRbeta library was prepared. TCRdb fed the PCR reads into MiXCR, producing one record per CDR3 protein. The data show some 350,000 distinct CDR3 sequences, with about a sixth seen just once and roughly 40% held by the top ten. V lost 3 bases and J 6 bases, leaving 17 bases between the germline ends. This CDR3 is 16 amino acids long. Germline V gives CDR1 MGHDK, CDR2 SYGVNS. The sample here was PBMCs, mostly from graft donor cells, taken 360 days after TCRalphabeta/CD19-depleted stem cell transplant. This chain uses TRBV25-1 with TRBJ2-2; no reliable D call. The TCR sequence derives from a male patient under 10 years old who had a stem cell transplant for acute lymphoblastic leukemia, so the T cells may come from the graft donor. CDR3 loop: CASSDVDNPLAGELFF. CDR3 in DNA: TGTGCCAGCAGTGACGTAGATAACCCCTTGGCCGGGGAGCTGTTTTTT.